This TCR beta chain stems from a study of cytomegalovirus exposure and HLA in healthy donors. Overall study findings and caveats: TCR beta V- and J-gene trimming, according to a later analysis, was linked to a missense DCLRE1C variant. An analysis was carried out later, and it reportedly showed fewer N-insertions in an Asian-associated ancestry cluster than the roughly 670-donor mean.

This clone was detected only once. Its antigen is unknown. With 60 Vbeta and 13 Jbeta primers, the PCR was carried out. Profiling relied on immunoSEQ multiplex PCR, and the TCRdb table lists in-frame clones only, not all of them. Of approximately 78,000 clones in the sample, about 88% were seen once. V lost 1 base and J 0 bases, leaving 6 bases between the germline ends. From germline, CDR1 is MNHNS and CDR2 SASEGT. The CDR3 totals 14 residues. The clonotype was recovered from a woman between 45 and 65 years old in good health and CMV-seronegative. The chain has TRBV6-1 and TRBJ1-1, with D hard to call. Sequences were obtained from PBMCs. CDR3 DNA sequence: TGTGCCAGCAGTGAAGATGACATGAACACTGAAGCTTTCTTT. Residues: CASSEDDMNTEAFF.